This is a list of T cell receptor beta chains from one sample in a study of T-cell memory formation after mild COVID-19. TCRdb re-analysed the 5' RACE reads in MiXCR, keeping a single row per CDR3 protein. The sample yields under 450,000 distinct CDR3 sequences, more than 20% seen once. Sequenced input: PBMCs or a T cell subset sorted from them (not recorded which). Receptors originate from a man in his late teens or twenties who had mild COVID-19 (a few samples of this study predate the infection). Cell type and time point are not known. The CDR3 runs from the conserved cysteine through the conserved F or W. The D gene is left open where the match is weak. Size tells how often a clone was seen (once, few, many) or the class of an expanded clone, and some rows leave it out.

clone_size	v_call	d_call	j_call	cdr3_aa	cdr3_nt
-	TRBV20-1	-	TRBJ1-2	CSAPDYGYTF	TGCAGTGCTCCCGACTATGGCTACACCTTC
many	TRBV6-1	-	TRBJ1-1	CASSPGKNTEAFF	TGTGCCAGCAGTCCCGGAAAGAACACTGAAGCTTTCTTT
-	TRBV29-1	-	TRBJ2-3	CSVVGNTDTQYF	TGCAGCGTTGTCGGGAACACAGATACGCAGTATTTT
-	TRBV12-3/TRBV12-4	-	TRBJ1-1	CASNPTVVTEAFF	TGTGCCAGCAATCCCACAGTGGTGACTGAAGCTTTCTTT
few	TRBV5-1	-	TRBJ1-6	CASSLVTSNSPLHF	TGCGCCAGCAGCTTGGTAACGTCCAATTCACCCCTCCACTTT
few	TRBV4-1	TRBD2	TRBJ2-1	CASSQRLAGGFPSNEQFF	TGCGCCAGCAGCCAACGACTAGCGGGGGGATTCCCCTCCAATGAGCAGTTCTTC
-	TRBV2	-	TRBJ2-7	CASRADYEQYF	TGTGCCAGCAGGGCGGACTACGAGCAGTACTTC
-	TRBV7-9	-	TRBJ1-6	CASSSPPGDLHF	TGTGCCAGCAGCTCCCCCCCCGGCGACCTCCACTTT
few	TRBV12-3/TRBV12-4	TRBD1	TRBJ1-4	CASSLQGRANEKLFF	TGTGCCAGCAGTCTACAGGGGAGGGCTAATGAAAAACTGTTTTTT
few	TRBV20-1	-	TRBJ1-4	CSARPGEKLFF	TGCAGTGCGAGGCCCGGGGAAAAACTGTTTTTT
few	TRBV24-1	TRBD1	TRBJ1-2	CATSDSGTGGPANYGYTF	TGTGCCACCAGTGATTCCGGGACAGGGGGACCTGCGAACTATGGCTACACCTTC
-	TRBV10-3	TRBD1	TRBJ2-7	CAISATPTGTYEQYF	TGTGCCATCAGTGCCACCCCGACAGGGACCTACGAGCAGTACTTC
few	TRBV12-5	-	TRBJ1-5	CASGLATGGRKSNQPQHF	TGTGCTAGTGGTTTGGCCACCGGGGGCCGGAAAAGCAATCAGCCCCAGCATTTT
few	TRBV5-1	TRBD1	TRBJ2-6	CAREDRGCSGANVLTF	TGCGCCAGGGAGGACAGGGGCTGCTCTGGGGCCAACGTCCTGACTTTC
-	TRBV4-1	-	TRBJ2-6	CASRQVHGAGANVLTF	TGCGCCAGCAGACAAGTTCACGGAGCTGGGGCCAACGTCCTGACTTTC
few	TRBV10-3	-	TRBJ2-5	CAISETETQYF	TGTGCCATCAGTGAGACTGAGACCCAGTACTTC
few	TRBV20-1	-	TRBJ2-1	CSVKGYGNEQFF	TGCAGTGTAAAAGGTTACGGGAATGAGCAGTTCTTC
-	TRBV14	-	TRBJ1-1	CASSLPGKSEAFF	TGTGCCAGCAGCCTTCCGGGGAAGTCTGAAGCTTTCTTT
many	TRBV25-1	-	TRBJ1-1	CASRGLKAFF	TGTGCCAGCAGGGGCTTGAAAGCTTTCTTT
-	TRBV6-5	-	TRBJ2-7	CASSPGYYEQYF	TGTGCCAGCAGCCCAGGCTACTACGAGCAGTACTTC
-	TRBV5-1	-	TRBJ2-5	CASSLAPTGVETQYF	TGCGCCAGCAGCTTGGCCCCGACGGGGGTGGAGACCCAGTACTTC
-	TRBV5-1	TRBD2	TRBJ2-1	CASSAGTSGGMDEQFF	TGCGCCAGCAGCGCAGGGACTAGCGGGGGGATGGATGAGCAGTTCTTC
few	TRBV7-2	TRBD1	TRBJ1-2	CASSQSNPGQAYGYTF	TGTGCCAGCAGCCAATCAAACCCAGGACAGGCTTATGGCTACACCTTC
few	TRBV7-3	TRBD1	TRBJ1-2	CASSLSSGGEGGYTF	TGTGCCAGCAGCTTATCATCAGGGGGTGAAGGGGGCTACACCTTC
-	TRBV5-1	-	TRBJ1-5	CASSSGQNQPQHF	TGCGCCAGCAGCTCCGGACAGAATCAGCCCCAGCATTTT
-	TRBV20-1	TRBD2	TRBJ2-7	CSARVYRAGPFYEQYF	TGCAGTGCTAGAGTATATCGAGCGGGGCCATTCTACGAGCAGTACTTC
many	TRBV7-2	TRBD2	TRBJ2-3	CASSRTSGDTQYF	TGTGCCAGCAGCCGTACTAGCGGAGATACGCAGTATTTT